This T cell receptor beta chain was observed in a study of T cell changes during pregnancy in multiple sclerosis. Sequencing was performed with immunoSEQ multiplex PCR; in TCRdb, only in-frame clones are kept and a portion is missing. The profile covers around 34,000 clones, with around 89% appearing a single time and 0.45% to 0.7% taken by the ten largest. The trim removed 5 bases at V and 0 bases at J, leaving 7 bases unmatched. The germline gives CDR1 SGHTA, CDR2 FQGNSA. There are 16 residues in the CDR3. This clone has only a few counts. The sequence derives from a female donor with multiple sclerosis, enrolled in a pregnancy study. The sample was CD4+ T cells from peripheral blood mononuclear cells, taken in the second trimester of pregnancy. The J gene is TRBJ2-1, the V gene TRBV7-2; TRBD1 agrees at 7 bases. In DNA form, the CDR3 reads TGTGCCAGCAGCCCCCGGACAGGAGTCTCCTACAATGAGCAGTTCTTC. It codes for CASSPRTGVSYNEQFF. The complete variable domain, with remaining parts taken from reference TRBV7-2 and TRBJ2-1, reads GAGVSQSPSNKVTEKGKDVELRCDPISGHTALYWYRQSLGQGLEFLIYFQGNSAPDKSGLPSDRFSAERTGGSVSTLTIQRTQQEDSAVYLCASSPRTGVSYNEQFFGPGTRLTVL.